This entry is about one T cell receptor beta chain. The target antigen is unknown. The sample belongs to a study of cytomegalovirus exposure and HLA in healthy donors. Study-wide findings and caveats: The study recorded 150 to 200 TCR beta chains that were cytomegalovirus-associated. For most TCR sequences rarity was the rule, although some public TCRs occurred in many donors. Three chains linked to CMV were shown in vitro to be specific for CMV antigens.

Some clones are missing from TCRdb's copy, which holds only in-frame ones; the method was immunoSEQ multiplex PCR. This repertoire shows about 130,000 clones, nearly 90% found once; its top ten account for about 9.9%. Per the germline V gene, CDR1 is SNHLY and CDR2 is FYNNEI. CDR3 length: 14 residues. V shed 6 bases and J 8 bases; nucleotides not matched to a gene: 10. The sample consisted of PBMCs. The sequence derives from a woman aged 18 to 35 in good health and CMV-seropositive. V gene TRBV2 combines with J gene TRBJ1-2, with 9 nucleotides matching TRBD1. CDR3 coding DNA: TGTGCCAGCAGGGGACAGGGCTGGATTGGAGGCTACACCTTC. It is translated as CASRGQGWIGGYTF.